Following are 9 T cell receptor beta chains from one sample sequenced in a study of blood T cells in healthy people across ages. It was with a sample-barcoded 5' primer and a J-beta primer mix that a second PCR of about 6 to 12 cycles was run. TCRdb re-called the 5' RACE reads through MiXCR, storing one row per CDR3 protein. The sample includes 1.5 million to 2 million distinct CDR3 sequences, about 50% of them seen just once. What was sequenced was blood. The receptor source for this set is a woman aged 40 to 49 in good health.

This clonotype has just a few counts. V gene TRBV7-2 combines with J gene TRBJ2-1; D may be TRBD1 (6 bases). Trimming shortened V by 5 bases and J by 3 bases, and 17 bases separated the two germline ends. Germline loops: CDR1 SGHTA, CDR2 FQGNSA. CDR3 length: 16 residues. CDR3: CASSRVGGRFYNEQFF. The CDR3 DNA sequence: TGTGCCAGCAGCCGCGTTGGGGGCCGGTTCTACAATGAGCAGTTCTTC.

This clonotype was found a few times. The J gene is TRBJ2-7, the V gene TRBV29-1; 7 positions agree with TRBD1. V was pared by 7 bases and J by 2 bases, with 8 bases of the junction left unmatched. Looked up from germline, CDR1 is SQVTM and CDR2 is ANQGSEA. The CDR3 is 13 residues long. The CDR3 here is CSAIGQVAYEQYF. Here the CDR3 DNA reads TGCAGCGCCATAGGACAGGTGGCCTACGAGCAGTACTTC.

V and J are TRBV2 and TRBJ2-1; D not resolved. The V end lost 2 bases, the J end lost 3 bases, and 11 bases lay between the germline ends. CDR1 and CDR2 from the germline V gene are SNHLY and FYNNEI. CDR3 size: 15 residues. The CDR3 sequence is CASSELRMFYNEQFF. In DNA, the CDR3 is TGTGCCAGCAGTGAATTGCGGATGTTCTACAATGAGCAGTTCTTC.

This rearrangement joins TRBV5-1 to TRBJ2-3; no clear D gene. The germline V gene encodes CDR1 SGHRS and CDR2 YFSETQ. Trimming cost V 2 bases and J 0 bases, with 10 bases left between them. The CDR3 contains 15 residues. CDR3 in DNA: TGCGCCAGCAGCTTCCGGACCCTTAGCACAGATACGCAGTATTTT. This codes for CASSFRTLSTDTQYF.

On this clonotype itself: A much larger clonotype is one base distant, so this may be a read error. This chain joins TRBV13 and TRBJ2-1; 10 positions agree with TRBD2. The junction had 7 bases not matched to a gene; V was cut back by 4 bases and J by 7 bases. Looked up from germline, CDR1 is PRHDT and CDR2 is FYEKMQ (reference sequence). The CDR3 is 15 amino acids. DNA for the CDR3: TGTGCCAGCAGCTCACCTGGACTAGCGGAGAATGAGCAGTTCTTC. Translating gives CASSSPGLAENEQFF.

CDR3: CASSNSAASSGANVLTF. In DNA form, the CDR3 reads TGTGCCAGCAGCAACAGTGCAGCTAGCTCTGGGGCCAACGTCCTGACTTTC. This chain joins TRBV12-3 or TRBV12-4 and TRBJ2-6; D is ambiguous. With 6 bases removed from V and 0 bases from J, the gap between germline ends came to 15 bases. The CDR3 runs to 17 residues.

The V and J genes are TRBV2 and TRBJ2-3; 8 bases fit TRBD2. Germline V gene sequence: CDR1 SNHLY, CDR2 FYNNEI. Trimming took 7 bases from V and 4 from J; bases not matched to a gene: 7. CDR3 size: 14 residues. Here the CDR3 reads CASKAGVRADTQYF. CDR3 coding DNA: TGTGCCAGCAAAGCGGGGGTTAGGGCAGATACGCAGTATTTT.

As regards this clonotype: A junction boundary mismatches the germline segment, possibly from a read error. The V gene is TRBV7-2, the J gene TRBJ2-5; TRBD2 matches 7 bases. The CDR3 covers 11 residues. Germline CDR1 and CDR2: SGHTA and FQGNSA. The CDR3 is CASSSPGGQYF. DNA of the CDR3: TGTGCTAGCAGCTCACCGGGGGGCCAGTACTTC.

The V gene is TRBV4-3, the J gene TRBJ1-2; TRBD1 agrees at 11 bases. The CDR3 spans 16 residues. In germline, CDR1 is LGHNA, CDR2 YSLEER. The ends lost 0 bases at V and 4 bases at J; junction bases unmatched: 4. The CDR3 is CASSQDMGTGGYGYTF. CDR3 sequence (DNA): TGCGCCAGCAGCCAAGATATGGGGACAGGGGGCTATGGCTACACCTTC.